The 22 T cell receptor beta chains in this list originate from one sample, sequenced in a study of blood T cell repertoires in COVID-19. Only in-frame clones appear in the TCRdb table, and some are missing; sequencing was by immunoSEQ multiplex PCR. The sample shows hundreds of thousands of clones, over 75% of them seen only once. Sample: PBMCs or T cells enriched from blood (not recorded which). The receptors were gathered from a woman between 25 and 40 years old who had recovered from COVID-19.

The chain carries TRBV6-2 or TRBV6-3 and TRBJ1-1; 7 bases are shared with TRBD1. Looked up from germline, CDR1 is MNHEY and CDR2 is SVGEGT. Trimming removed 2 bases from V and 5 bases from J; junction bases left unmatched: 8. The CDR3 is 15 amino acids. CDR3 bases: TGTGCCAGCAGTTACGGGGCAGGGGGTAGGACTGAAGCTTTCTTT. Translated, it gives CASSYGAGGRTEAFF.

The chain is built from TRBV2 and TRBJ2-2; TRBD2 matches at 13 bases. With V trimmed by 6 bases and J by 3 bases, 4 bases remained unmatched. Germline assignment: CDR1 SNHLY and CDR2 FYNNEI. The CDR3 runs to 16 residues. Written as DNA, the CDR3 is TGTGCCAGCAGGGAGACTAGCGGGGGGTACACCGGGGAGCTGTTTTTT. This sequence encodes CASRETSGGYTGELFF. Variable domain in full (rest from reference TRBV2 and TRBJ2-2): EPEVTQTPSHQVTQMGQEVILRCVPISNHLYFYWYRQILGQKVEFLVSFYNNEISEKSEIFDDQFSVERPDGSNFTLKIRSTKLEDSAMYFCASRETSGGYTGELFFGEGSRLTVL.

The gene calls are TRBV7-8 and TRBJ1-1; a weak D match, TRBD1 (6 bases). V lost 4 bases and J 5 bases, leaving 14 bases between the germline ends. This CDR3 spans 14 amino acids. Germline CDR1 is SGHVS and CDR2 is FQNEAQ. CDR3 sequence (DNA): TGTGCCAGCAGCTCTTACAGGGAAAAGACTGAAGCTTTCTTT. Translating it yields CASSSYREKTEAFF.

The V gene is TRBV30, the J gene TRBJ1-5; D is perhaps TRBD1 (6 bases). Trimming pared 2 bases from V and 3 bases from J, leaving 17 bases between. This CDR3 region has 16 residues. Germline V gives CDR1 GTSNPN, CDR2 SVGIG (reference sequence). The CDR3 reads CAWSNAGAVNNQPQHF. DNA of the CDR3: TGTGCCTGGAGTAACGCAGGGGCGGTAAACAATCAGCCCCAGCATTTT.

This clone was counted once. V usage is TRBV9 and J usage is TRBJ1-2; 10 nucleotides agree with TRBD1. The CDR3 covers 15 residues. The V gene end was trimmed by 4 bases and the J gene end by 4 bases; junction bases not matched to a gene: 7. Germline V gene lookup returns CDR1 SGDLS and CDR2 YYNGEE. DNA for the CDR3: TGTGCCAGCAGCCCCGGGACAGGGGATTTCTATGGCTACACCTTC. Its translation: CASSPGTGDFYGYTF. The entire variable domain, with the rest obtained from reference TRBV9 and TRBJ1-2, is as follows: DSGVTQTPKHLITATGQRVTLRCSPRSGDLSVYWYQQSLDQGLQFLIQYYNGEERAKGNILERFSAQQFPDLHSELNLSSLELGDSALYFCASSPGTGDFYGYTFGSGTRLTVV.

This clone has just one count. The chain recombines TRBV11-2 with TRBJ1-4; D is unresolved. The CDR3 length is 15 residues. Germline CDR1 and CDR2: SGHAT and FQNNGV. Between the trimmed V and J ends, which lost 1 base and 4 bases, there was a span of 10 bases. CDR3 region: CASSLGTAGNEKLFF. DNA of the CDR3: TGTGCCAGCAGCTTAGGAACTGCGGGTAATGAAAAACTGTTTTTT.

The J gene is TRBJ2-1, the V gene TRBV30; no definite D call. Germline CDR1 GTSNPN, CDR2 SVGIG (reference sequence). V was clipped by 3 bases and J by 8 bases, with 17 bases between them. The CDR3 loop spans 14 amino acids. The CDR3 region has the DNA TGTGCCTGGAGCGCCGGATCAATTGGAGATGAGCAGTTCTTC. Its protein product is CAWSAGSIGDEQFF.

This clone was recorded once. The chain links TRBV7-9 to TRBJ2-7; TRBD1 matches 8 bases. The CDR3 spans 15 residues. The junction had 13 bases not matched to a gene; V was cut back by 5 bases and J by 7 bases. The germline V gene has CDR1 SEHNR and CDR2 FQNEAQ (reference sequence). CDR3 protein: CASSGRTGYPWEQYF. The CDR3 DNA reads TGTGCCAGCAGCGGTCGGACAGGGTACCCATGGGAGCAGTACTTC.

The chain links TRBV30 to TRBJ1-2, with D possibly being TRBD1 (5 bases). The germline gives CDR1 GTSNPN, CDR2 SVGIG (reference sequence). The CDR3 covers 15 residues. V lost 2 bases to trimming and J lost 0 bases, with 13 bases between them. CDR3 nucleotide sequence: TGTGCCTGGAGTCGAAACAGGTTAGCTAACTATGGCTACACCTTC. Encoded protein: CAWSRNRLANYGYTF.

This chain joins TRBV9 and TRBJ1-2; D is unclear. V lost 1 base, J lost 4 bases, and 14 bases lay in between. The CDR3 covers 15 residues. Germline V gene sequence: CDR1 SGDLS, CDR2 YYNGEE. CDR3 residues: CASSVREDPTYGYTF. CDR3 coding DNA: TGTGCCAGCAGCGTAAGGGAGGACCCCACCTATGGCTACACCTTC.

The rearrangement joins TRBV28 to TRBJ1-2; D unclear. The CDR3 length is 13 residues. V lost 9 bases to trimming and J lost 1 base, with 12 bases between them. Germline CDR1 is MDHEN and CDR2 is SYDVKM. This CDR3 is CASEGRINYGYTF. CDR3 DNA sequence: TGTGCCAGTGAGGGCCGAATTAACTATGGCTACACCTTC.

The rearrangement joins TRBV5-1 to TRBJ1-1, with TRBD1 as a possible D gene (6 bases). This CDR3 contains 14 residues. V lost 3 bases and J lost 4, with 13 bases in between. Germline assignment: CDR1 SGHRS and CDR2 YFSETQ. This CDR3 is CASSSTGIGTEAFF. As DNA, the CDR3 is TGCGCCAGCAGCTCAACAGGGATAGGCACTGAAGCTTTCTTT.

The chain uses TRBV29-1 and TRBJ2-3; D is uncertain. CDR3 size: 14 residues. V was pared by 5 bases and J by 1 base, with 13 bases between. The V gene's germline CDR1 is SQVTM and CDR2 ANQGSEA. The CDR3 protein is CSVSRSIGTDTQYF. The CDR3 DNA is TGCAGCGTTTCGCGGAGCATAGGCACAGATACGCAGTATTTT.

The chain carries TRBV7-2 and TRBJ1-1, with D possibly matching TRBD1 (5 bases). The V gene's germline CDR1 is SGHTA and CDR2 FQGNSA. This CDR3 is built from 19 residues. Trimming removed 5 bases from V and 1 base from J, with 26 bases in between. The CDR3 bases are TGTGCCAGCAGCCCAGGGCATCAAAACCCCAAACAACGGAACACTGAAGCTTTCTTT. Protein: CASSPGHQNPKQRNTEAFF.

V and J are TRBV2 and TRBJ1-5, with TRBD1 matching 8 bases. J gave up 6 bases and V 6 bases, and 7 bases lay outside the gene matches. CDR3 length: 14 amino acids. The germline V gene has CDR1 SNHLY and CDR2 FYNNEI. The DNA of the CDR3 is TGTGCCAGCAGCAAAGGACAGGGAACTCAGCCCCAGCATTTT. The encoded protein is CASSKGQGTQPQHF.

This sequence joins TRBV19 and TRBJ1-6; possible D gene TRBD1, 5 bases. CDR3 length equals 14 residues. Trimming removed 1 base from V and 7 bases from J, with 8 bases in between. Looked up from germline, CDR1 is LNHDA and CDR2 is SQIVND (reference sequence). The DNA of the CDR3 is TGTGCCAGTAGTATAGGTGACAGCAATTCACCCCTCCACTTT. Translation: CASSIGDSNSPLHF. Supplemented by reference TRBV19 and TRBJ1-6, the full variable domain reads DGGITQSPKYLFRKEGQNVTLSCEQNLNHDAMYWYRQDPGQGLRLIYYSQIVNDFQKGDIAEGYSVSREKKESFPLTVTSAQKNPTAFYLCASSIGDSNSPLHFGNGTRLTVT.

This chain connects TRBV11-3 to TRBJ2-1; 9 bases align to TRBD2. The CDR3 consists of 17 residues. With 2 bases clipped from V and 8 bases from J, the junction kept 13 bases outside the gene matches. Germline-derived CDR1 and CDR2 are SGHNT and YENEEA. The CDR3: CASSLTPRLRGGDEQFF. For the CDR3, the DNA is TGTGCCAGCAGCTTAACCCCTCGGTTGCGGGGGGGGGATGAGCAGTTCTTC.

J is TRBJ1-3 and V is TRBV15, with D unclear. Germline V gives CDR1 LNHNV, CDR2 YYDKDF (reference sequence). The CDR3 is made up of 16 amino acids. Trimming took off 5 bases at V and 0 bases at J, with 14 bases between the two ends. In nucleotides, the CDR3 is TGTGCCACCAGCCCTATACTTTTCCCCTCTGGAAACACCATATATTTT. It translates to CATSPILFPSGNTIYF.

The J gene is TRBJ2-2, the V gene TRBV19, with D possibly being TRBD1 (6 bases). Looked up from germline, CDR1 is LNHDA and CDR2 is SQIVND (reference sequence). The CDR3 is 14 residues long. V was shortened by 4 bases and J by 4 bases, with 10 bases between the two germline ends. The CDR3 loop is CASSRQGSTGELFF. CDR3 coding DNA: TGTGCCAGTAGTAGGCAGGGGAGCACCGGGGAGCTGTTTTTT.

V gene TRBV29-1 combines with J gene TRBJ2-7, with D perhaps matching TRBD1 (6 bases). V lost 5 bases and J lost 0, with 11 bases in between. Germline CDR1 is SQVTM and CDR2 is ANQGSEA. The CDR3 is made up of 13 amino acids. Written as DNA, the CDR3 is TGCAGCGTTACGGGACACTTCTCCTACGAGCAGTACTTC. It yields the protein CSVTGHFSYEQYF.

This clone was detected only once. The CDR3 is CASLPVGRGIYEQYF. CDR3 coding DNA: TGTGCCAGCCTCCCGGTAGGCAGGGGCATCTACGAGCAGTACTTC. The rearrangement uses TRBV27 and TRBJ2-7; D possibly corresponds to TRBD1 (6 bases). CDR3 length: 15 residues. Germline CDR1 reads MNHEY; CDR2 reads SMNVEV (reference sequence). The V end lost 8 bases, the J end lost 3 bases, and 20 bases lay between the germline ends.

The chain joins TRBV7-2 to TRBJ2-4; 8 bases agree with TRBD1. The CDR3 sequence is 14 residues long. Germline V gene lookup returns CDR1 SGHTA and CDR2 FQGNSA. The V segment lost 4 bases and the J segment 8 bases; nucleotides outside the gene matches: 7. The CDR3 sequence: CASSSQGAGDIQYF. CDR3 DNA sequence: TGTGCCAGCAGCTCGCAGGGGGCAGGGGACATTCAGTACTTC.